The next 15 T cell receptor beta chains were all read from a single sample in a study of blood T cell repertoires in COVID-19. Sequencing was performed with immunoSEQ multiplex PCR; in TCRdb, only in-frame clones are kept and a portion is missing. The table includes 140,000 to 150,000 clones, approximately 81% detected once. The sequencing sample was made of peripheral blood. The receptor set was obtained from a human donor in a cohort sampled during active COVID-19.

The rearrangement joins TRBV3-1 (or the pseudogene TRBV3-2) to TRBJ1-4; D perhaps matches TRBD1 (5 bases). Germline V gene data show CDR1 as LGHDT and CDR2 as YNNKEL (reference sequence). The CDR3 spans 16 residues. V lost 0 bases to trimming and J lost 11 bases, with 19 bases between them. CDR3 in amino acids: CASSQDRSVTRGKLFF. CDR3 DNA: TGTGCCAGCAGCCAAGATCGGTCGGTCACTCGGGGGAAACTGTTTTTT.

CDR3 in DNA: TGTGCCAGCAGCCTGGGGCCCCAAGAGACCCAGTACTTC. Encoded protein: CASSLGPQETQYF. The rearrangement uses TRBV3-1 (or the pseudogene TRBV3-2) and TRBJ2-5, with D possibly matching TRBD1 (5 bases). The CDR3 has 13 residues. Germline V gene lookup returns CDR1 LGHDT and CDR2 YNNKEL (reference sequence). With 4 bases removed from V and 1 base from J, the gap between germline ends came to 7 bases.

The rearrangement uses TRBV7-2 and TRBJ2-3, with 7 bases aligning to TRBD1. Trimming at V came to 4 bases and at J to 1 base, leaving 5 bases not matched to a gene. The CDR3 consists of 15 residues. Germline V gene sequence: CDR1 SGHTA, CDR2 FQGNSA. This CDR3 reads CASSSPGTGTDTQYF. The CDR3 region has the DNA TGTGCCAGCAGCTCCCCCGGGACAGGCACAGATACGCAGTATTTT.

The gene calls are TRBV11-3 and TRBJ2-1; the match to TRBD2 covers 8 bases. J gave up 5 bases and V 3 bases, and 6 bases lay outside the gene matches. Germline lookup yields CDR1 SGHNT and CDR2 YENEEA. CDR3 size: 15 residues. CDR3 nucleotides: TGTGCCAGCAGCTTCCGGGGGGGCCTTGACAATGAGCAGTTCTTC. Translation gives CASSFRGGLDNEQFF.

The J gene is TRBJ2-2, the V gene TRBV27, with D perhaps matching TRBD1 (6 bases). Germline-derived CDR1 and CDR2 are MNHEY and SMNVEV (reference sequence). This CDR3 contains 14 residues. Deletions cut 7 bases from V and 2 bases from J, with 11 bases between. This CDR3 reads CASTRQENTGELFF. The DNA for the CDR3 is TGTGCCAGCACCCGACAGGAAAACACCGGGGAGCTGTTTTTT.

The chain links TRBV3-1 (or the pseudogene TRBV3-2) to TRBJ1-2; D uncertain. Trimming stripped 0 bases from V and 5 bases from J, with 16 bases between. Germline loops: CDR1 LGHDT, CDR2 YNNKEL (reference sequence). The CDR3 runs to 16 residues. CDR3 in amino acids: CASSQDRRGPAYGYTF. CDR3 bases: TGTGCCAGCAGCCAAGACCGTAGAGGGCCAGCTTATGGCTACACCTTC.

The J gene is TRBJ2-5, the V gene TRBV5-1; TRBD2 aligns across 10 bases. There are 16 residues in the CDR3. The V segment lost 0 bases and the J segment 1 base; nucleotides outside the gene matches: 3. Germline V gives CDR1 SGHRS, CDR2 YFSETQ. The CDR3 loop reads CASSLVASGGQETQYF. Written as DNA, the CDR3 is TGCGCCAGCAGCTTGGTTGCTAGCGGGGGCCAAGAGACCCAGTACTTC.

V usage is TRBV7-8 and J usage is TRBJ1-6; TRBD1 agrees at 9 bases. The CDR3 contains 16 residues. After removal of 5 bases from V and 8 bases from J, the junction contained 10 bases not matched to a gene. In germline, CDR1 is SGHVS, CDR2 FQNEAQ. CDR3 DNA: TGTGCCAGCAGCCCAATACAGGGGGCAAGGGATTCACCCCTCCACTTT. Translating gives CASSPIQGARDSPLHF.

This chain links TRBV6-4 with TRBJ1-1, with 7 bases matching TRBD1. This CDR3 is built from 14 residues. The V gene end was trimmed by 5 bases and the J gene end by 4 bases; junction bases not matched to a gene: 7. CDR1 is MRHNA, CDR2 SNTAGT, per germline. In nucleotides, the CDR3 is TGTGCCAGCAGTCTGATACAGGGGAGCACTGAAGCTTTCTTT. Translation: CASSLIQGSTEAFF.

The chain carries TRBV29-1 and TRBJ2-6; tentative D call: TRBD1 (6 bases). V was clipped by 4 bases and J by 4 bases, with 11 bases between them. This CDR3 spans 14 amino acids. Germline V lookup: CDR1 SQVTM, CDR2 ANQGSEA. The CDR3 sequence: CSVVVGAGANVLTF. In DNA, the CDR3 is TGCAGCGTTGTCGTGGGGGCCGGGGCCAACGTCCTGACTTTC.

In DNA, the CDR3 is TGCGCCAGCAGTGAGTCGGGGGGGAAAGCTTTCTTT. It codes for CASSESGGKAFF. The chain joins TRBV10-1 to TRBJ1-1; a weak D match, TRBD1 (5 bases). Germline V lookup: CDR1 WNHNN, CDR2 SYGVQD (reference sequence). The V end was cut by 0 bases, the J end by 9 bases, with 8 bases between. The CDR3 totals 12 residues.

As DNA, the CDR3 is TGTGCCAGCAGCGCCCCAGGGGGCTCCTATAATTCACCCCTCCACTTT. It translates to CASSAPGGSYNSPLHF. V gene TRBV9 combines with J gene TRBJ1-6; 7 bases agree with TRBD1. Germline assignment: CDR1 SGDLS and CDR2 YYNGEE. Trimming cost V 3 bases and J 0 bases; bases outside gene matches: 3. This CDR3 has 16 amino acids.

The J gene is TRBJ1-4, the V gene TRBV4-3, with D hard to call. From germline, CDR1 is LGHNA and CDR2 YSLEER. V lost 4 bases and J lost 4, with 13 bases in between. This CDR3 has 15 residues. The DNA for the CDR3 is TGCGCCAGCAGCCCCCAGAGGGCGCTTAATGAAAAACTGTTTTTT. Amino acid sequence: CASSPQRALNEKLFF.

The chain is built from TRBV5-1 and TRBJ1-4; the match to TRBD1 covers 9 bases. With V trimmed by 1 base and J by 7 bases, 5 bases remained unmatched. Per the germline V gene, CDR1 is SGHRS and CDR2 is YFSETQ. This CDR3 is built from 15 residues. CDR3 sequence reads: CASSLTGQGIEKLFF. The DNA of the CDR3 is TGCGCCAGCAGCTTGACAGGACAGGGGATTGAAAAACTGTTTTTT.

The chain links TRBV19 to TRBJ2-3; TRBD1 aligns across 8 bases. V shed 7 bases and J 8 bases; nucleotides not matched to a gene: 2. The CDR3 is 11 amino acids. Germline values: CDR1 LNHDA, CDR2 SQIVND (reference sequence). The CDR3 is CASTTGGTQYF. For the CDR3, the DNA is TGTGCCAGTACCACAGGGGGTACGCAGTATTTT.